This entry lists 3 T cell receptor beta chains sequenced from one sample in a study of T-cell memory formation after mild COVID-19. TCRdb used MiXCR to reprocess the 5' RACE reads, holding one entry per CDR3 protein. The table has under 15,000 distinct CDR3 sequences, 15% to 20% seen once. Input material: PBMCs or a T cell subset sorted from them (not recorded which). The source is a young man who had mild COVID-19 (a few samples of this study predate the infection). Cell type and time point are not known.

CDR3 loop: CATSEPGLAAYNEQFF. CDR3 DNA sequence: TGTGCCACCAGTGAGCCGGGACTAGCGGCGTACAATGAGCAGTTCTTC. The rearrangement uses TRBV24-1 and TRBJ2-1, with 11 bases lining up with TRBD2. Germline-derived CDR1 and CDR2 are KGHDR and SFDVKD. Trimming took 4 bases from V and 4 from J; bases not matched to a gene: 5. The CDR3 contains 16 residues.

The sample holds many counts of this clonotype. The chain has TRBV3-1 and TRBJ1-5, with TRBD1 matching over 7 bases. Germline V gene lookup returns CDR1 LGHDT and CDR2 YNNKEL (reference sequence). The CDR3 loop spans 14 amino acids. The junction had 3 bases not matched to a gene; V was cut back by 3 bases and J by 4 bases. CDR3 loop: CASSHQGVNQPQHF. The CDR3, as DNA: TGTGCCAGCAGCCACCAGGGGGTTAATCAGCCCCAGCATTTT.

This clonotype was counted at least ten times. This chain uses TRBV4-1 with TRBJ1-1, with D possibly being TRBD1 (5 bases). This CDR3 comprises 16 residues. Per the germline V gene, CDR1 is MGHRA and CDR2 is YSYEKL. V dropped 3 bases and J dropped 4 bases, with 18 bases sitting between them. In DNA form, the CDR3 reads TGCGCCAGCAGCCATCCCTACCCGGAGGGGAGCACTGAAGCTTTCTTT. Protein sequence: CASSHPYPEGSTEAFF.